The 20 T cell receptor beta chains below all came from one sample that was sequenced in a study of blood T cell repertoires in COVID-19. The assay was immunoSEQ multiplex PCR, and TCRdb's table has in-frame clones only and misses some. This table holds under 200,000 clones, approximately 91% found once. Specimen: peripheral blood. The source of these receptors is a man younger than 30 with COVID-19, enrolled during active disease.

The J gene is TRBJ2-7, the V gene TRBV28; possible D gene TRBD2, 6 bases. Germline V lookup: CDR1 MDHEN, CDR2 SYDVKM. CDR3 length equals 14 residues. V was clipped by 2 bases and J by 3 bases, with 11 bases between them. CDR3 sequence reads: CASSLGGSVYEQYF. The CDR3 region has the DNA TGTGCCAGCAGTTTAGGGGGGAGCGTCTACGAGCAGTACTTC.

The V gene is TRBV19, the J gene TRBJ2-1; 9 positions agree with TRBD1. The CDR3 loop spans 15 amino acids. Germline V gives CDR1 LNHDA, CDR2 SQIVND (reference sequence). J lost 7 bases, V lost 4 bases, and 8 bases had no gene match. The CDR3 loop is CASSTTGGTMNEQFF. DNA of the CDR3: TGTGCCAGTAGTACGACAGGGGGGACAATGAATGAGCAGTTCTTC.

V usage is TRBV9 and J usage is TRBJ2-5; 7 nucleotides match TRBD1. Trimming took 4 bases from V and 2 from J; bases not matched to a gene: 8. This CDR3 has 15 residues. The germline CDR1 and CDR2 sequences are SGDLS and YYNGEE. The CDR3 loop reads CASSPLGQVQETQYF. The DNA for the CDR3 is TGTGCCAGCAGCCCCCTTGGACAGGTACAAGAGACCCAGTACTTC.

J is TRBJ2-2 and V is TRBV27; the D gene is possibly TRBD2 (6 bases). The V and J ends lost 5 bases and 7 bases respectively, with 17 bases between them. CDR1 is MNHEY, CDR2 SMNVEV, per germline (reference sequence). This CDR3 is built from 15 residues. CDR3 DNA: TGTGCCAGCAGTGGAGGGACCTCCGTTAGCGGGGAGCTGTTTTTT. This gives the protein CASSGGTSVSGELFF.

This chain uses TRBV12-3 or TRBV12-4 with TRBJ2-2; the D gene is possibly TRBD1 (6 bases). The CDR3 length is 12 residues. Trimming took off 7 bases at V and 8 bases at J, with 11 bases between the two ends. The CDR3 region has the DNA TGTGCCAGCACCCCAGGGGCGGGGGAGCTGTTTTTT. Translated, it gives CASTPGAGELFF.

The rearrangement joins TRBV24-1 to TRBJ2-1; the match to TRBD2 covers 11 bases. The CDR3 length is 17 residues. CDR1 is KGHDR and CDR2 is SFDVKD in the germline V gene. The trim removed 2 bases at V and 1 base at J, leaving 3 bases unmatched. The CDR3 DNA reads as TGTGCCACCAGTGATTCTCTAGCGGGAGGATCCTACAATGAGCAGTTCTTC. Protein: CATSDSLAGGSYNEQFF.

The J gene is TRBJ1-5, the V gene TRBV5-6; TRBD1 aligns across 8 bases. J was trimmed by 5 bases and V by 5 bases; bases with no gene match: 9. Germline V lookup: CDR1 SGHDT, CDR2 YYEEEE. The CDR3 has 15 residues. The CDR3 coding sequence is TGTGCCAGCAGTTTCGGGACAGGAGCATATCAGCCCCAGCATTTT. As protein: CASSFGTGAYQPQHF.

This chain uses TRBV10-2 with TRBJ2-3; 8 bases fit TRBD2. The germline CDR1 and CDR2 sequences are WSHSY and SAAADI. This CDR3 region has 17 residues. With 5 bases clipped from V and 8 bases from J, the junction kept 18 bases outside the gene matches. The CDR3 bases are TGCGCCAGCAGTAGAGCGGGGGCGTTTCTGCCTCGGGCTACGCAGTATTTT. It yields the protein CASSRAGAFLPRATQYF.

The chain is built from TRBV5-8 and TRBJ2-5; perhaps TRBD1 as D (6 bases). This CDR3 region has 14 residues. Germline loops: CDR1 SGHTS, CDR2 YDEGEE. Trimming stripped 4 bases from V and 4 bases from J, with 14 bases between. CDR3: CASSTDRIRETQYF. The CDR3 region has the DNA TGTGCCAGCAGCACAGACAGGATTCGAGAGACCCAGTACTTC.

V and J are TRBV3-1 (or the pseudogene TRBV3-2) and TRBJ2-3, with TRBD2 matching 7 bases. The CDR3 is 16 amino acids. V gave up 4 bases and J gave up 0 bases; unmatched junction bases: 7. Germline CDR1 is LGHDT and CDR2 is YNNKEL (reference sequence). DNA of the CDR3: TGTGCCAGCAGCCCCCCTAGCGGTCTGAGCACAGATACGCAGTATTTT. This gives the protein CASSPPSGLSTDTQYF.

This rearrangement joins TRBV9 to TRBJ1-6, with TRBD1 matching over 8 bases. CDR1 is SGDLS and CDR2 is YYNGEE in the germline V gene. The CDR3 totals 14 residues. V gave up 4 bases and J gave up 7 bases; unmatched junction bases: 4. The CDR3 here is CASSSRQGNSPLHF. The CDR3 coding sequence is TGTGCCAGCAGCTCCAGACAGGGGAATTCACCCCTCCACTTT.

The rearrangement links TRBV11-2 to TRBJ2-7; D possibly corresponds to TRBD1 (6 bases). Germline V gene sequence: CDR1 SGHAT, CDR2 FQNNGV. V was cut by 3 bases and J by 2 bases, with 8 bases left in between. This CDR3 contains 13 residues. This CDR3 reads CASSFGDTYEQYF. In DNA form, the CDR3 reads TGTGCCAGCAGCTTCGGGGACACCTACGAGCAGTACTTC.

The chain has TRBV11-2 and TRBJ2-5, with D possibly matching TRBD1 (5 bases). CDR1 is SGHAT, CDR2 FQNNGV, per germline. The CDR3 runs to 15 residues. V lost 1 base and J lost 3, with 12 bases in between. CDR3 protein: CASSLVGQGKETQYF. CDR3 DNA sequence: TGTGCCAGCAGCTTAGTGGGCCAGGGCAAAGAGACCCAGTACTTC. The full variable domain, completed using reference TRBV11-2 and TRBJ2-5, is EAGVAQSPRYKIIEKRQSVAFWCNPISGHATLYWYQQILGQGPKLLIQFQNNGVVDDSQLPKDRFSAERLKGVDSTLKIQPAKLEDSAVYLCASSLVGQGKETQYFGPGTRLLVL.

V and J are TRBV7-8 and TRBJ1-2; 9 bases are shared with TRBD1. V lost 5 bases, J lost 1 base, and 14 bases stayed unmatched. Germline V gene data show CDR1 as SGHVS and CDR2 as FQNEAQ. The CDR3 spans 18 residues. For the CDR3, the DNA is TGTGCCAGCAGCCACCGTCCCGGGACAGGGTCCGGTAACTATGGCTACACCTTC. Protein product: CASSHRPGTGSGNYGYTF.

The chain carries TRBV19 and TRBJ2-7; weak D call: TRBD2 (5 bases). Trimming took 3 bases from V and 2 from J, leaving 14 bases between them. In germline, CDR1 is LNHDA, CDR2 SQIVND (reference sequence). The CDR3 is made up of 15 amino acids. The CDR3 region is CASSIADSTPYEQYF. In nucleotides, the CDR3 is TGTGCCAGTAGTATCGCGGACTCAACCCCCTACGAGCAGTACTTC.

The J gene is TRBJ1-4, the V gene TRBV30; D ambiguous. The CDR3 is 15 amino acids. Germline lookup yields CDR1 GTSNPN and CDR2 SVGIG (reference sequence). V lost 0 bases, J lost 7 bases, and 15 bases lay in between. CDR3 sequence (DNA): TGTGCCTGGAGTGTAGGAGGGAACATCGGTGAAAAACTGTTTTTT. Its translation is CAWSVGGNIGEKLFF.

V gene TRBV7-2 combines with J gene TRBJ2-7; TRBD2 is a possible D gene (6 bases). Trimming shortened V by 5 bases and J by 3 bases, and 14 bases separated the two germline ends. This CDR3 is 14 amino acids long. CDR1 is SGHTA and CDR2 is FQGNSA in the germline V gene. The CDR3 is CASSPDRGVYEQYF. The CDR3 bases are TGTGCCAGCAGCCCCGACCGCGGGGTCTACGAGCAGTACTTC. Based on the CDR3 plus reference TRBV7-2 and TRBJ2-7, the full variable domain is GAGVSQSPSNKVTEKGKDVELRCDPISGHTALYWYRQSLGQGLEFLIYFQGNSAPDKSGLPSDRFSAERTGGSVSTLTIQRTQQEDSAVYLCASSPDRGVYEQYFGPGTRLTVT.

The chain's CDR3 is CASSKTGGDYGYTF. In nucleotides, the CDR3 is TGTGCCAGCTCGAAGACAGGGGGGGACTATGGCTACACCTTC. This chain links TRBV18 with TRBJ1-2, with 9 bases identical to TRBD1. The trim removed 6 bases at V and 3 bases at J, leaving 5 bases unmatched. This CDR3 contains 14 residues. From germline, CDR1 is KGHSH and CDR2 LQKENI.

This clone was counted once. Other DNA sequences in this specimen translate into the identical CDR3. The rearrangement links TRBV7-8 to TRBJ2-2, with D hard to call. The CDR3 runs to 15 residues. V lost 1 base to trimming and J lost 0 bases, with 6 bases between them. Per germline, CDR1 SGHVS and CDR2 FQNEAQ. The chain's CDR3 is CASSLVSANTGELFF. The CDR3 DNA is TGTGCCAGCAGCTTAGTGAGCGCGAACACCGGGGAGCTGTTTTTT.

The CDR3 here is CASSQTALADNEQFF. The CDR3, as DNA: TGTGCCAGCAGCCAGACGGCTCTAGCGGACAATGAGCAGTTCTTC. This rearrangement joins TRBV7-2 to TRBJ2-1; 7 nucleotides match TRBD2. The CDR3 is made up of 15 amino acids. V gave up 5 bases and J gave up 5 bases; unmatched junction bases: 9. The germline V gene has CDR1 SGHTA and CDR2 FQGNSA.